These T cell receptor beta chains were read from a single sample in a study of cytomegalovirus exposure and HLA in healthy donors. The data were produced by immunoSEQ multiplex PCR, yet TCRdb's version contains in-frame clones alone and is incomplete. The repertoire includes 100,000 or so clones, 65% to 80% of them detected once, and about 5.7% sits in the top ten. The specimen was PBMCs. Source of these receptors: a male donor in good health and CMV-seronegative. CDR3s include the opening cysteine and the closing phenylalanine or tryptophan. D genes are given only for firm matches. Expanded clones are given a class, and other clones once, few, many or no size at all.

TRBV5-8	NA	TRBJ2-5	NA	TGTGCCAGCAGCCATGGGCAGTTGTCTCTTCAAGAGACCCAGTACTTC	CASSHGQLSLQETQYF
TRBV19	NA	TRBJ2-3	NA	TGTGCCAGTACCTTCCTTAGCGGCAGCACAGATACGCAGTATTTT	CASTFLSGSTDTQYF
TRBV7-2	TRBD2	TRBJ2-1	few	TGTGCCAGCAGCTTAGGAAGCGGGGACTACAATGAGCAGTTCTTC	CASSLGSGDYNEQFF
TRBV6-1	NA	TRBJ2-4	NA	TGTGCCAGCATGATAACCACAGCAAACATTCAGTACTTC	CASMITTANIQYF
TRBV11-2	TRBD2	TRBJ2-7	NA	TGTGCCAGCAGCTTAAGCGGGAGGATCGAGCAGTACTTC	CASSLSGRIEQYF
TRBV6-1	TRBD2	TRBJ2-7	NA	TGTGCCAGCAGTCTAGCGGGAGGACCCTACGAGCAGTACTTC	CASSLAGGPYEQYF
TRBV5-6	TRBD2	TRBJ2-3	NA	TGTGCCAGCAGCTTAGCGGGAACAGATACGCAGTATTTT	CASSLAGTDTQYF
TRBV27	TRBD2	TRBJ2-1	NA	TGTGCCAGCAGTGGCGGGACTAGCGCCTACAATGAGCAGTTCTTC	CASSGGTSAYNEQFF
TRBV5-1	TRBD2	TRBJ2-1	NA	TGCGCCAGCAGTCGGCTAGCGGGAGAGGAAAATGAGCAGTTCTTC	CASSRLAGEENEQFF
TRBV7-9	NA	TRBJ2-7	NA	TGTGCCAGCAGCTTAGCGCCGTCTAGAACCTACGAGCAGTACTTC	CASSLAPSRTYEQYF
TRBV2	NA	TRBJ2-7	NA	TGTGCCACCCGGGAGAGGTACGAGCAGTACTTC	CATRERYEQYF
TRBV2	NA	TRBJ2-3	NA	TGTGCCACCAAAGGAGGAAACAGCACAGATACGCAGTATTTT	CATKGGNSTDTQYF
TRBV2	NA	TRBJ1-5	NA	TGTGCCAGCAGCGTCAACAGTGTTGGGAATCAGCCCCAGCATTTT	CASSVNSVGNQPQHF
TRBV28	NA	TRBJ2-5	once	TGTGCCAGCAACCAGCAAGAGACCCAGTACTTC	CASNQQETQYF
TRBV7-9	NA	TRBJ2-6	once	TGTGCCAGCAGCTTGCCGGGGTCTGGGGCCAACGTCCTGACTTTC	CASSLPGSGANVLTF
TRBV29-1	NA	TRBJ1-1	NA	TGCAGCGTTGGTCGGGGACAAACGAACACTGAAGCTTTCTTT	CSVGRGQTNTEAFF
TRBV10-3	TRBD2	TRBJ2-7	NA	TGTGCCATCAGTGGCTCCCGTGAGCGGGAATTTTCCTACGAGCAGTACTTC	CAISGSREREFSYEQYF
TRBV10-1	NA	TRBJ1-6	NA	TGCGCCAGCAGCTCCCAGCCCCTCCACTTT	CASSSQPLHF
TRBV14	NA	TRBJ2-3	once	TGTGCCAGCAGCCAAGACGGCGGCGGTCGCACAGATACGCAGTATTTT	CASSQDGGGRTDTQYF
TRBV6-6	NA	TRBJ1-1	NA	TGTGCCAGCAGTTACTCAGATCCGGGGGCGGGGGCTGAAGCTTTCTTT	CASSYSDPGAGAEAFF
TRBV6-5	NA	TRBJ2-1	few	TGTGCCAGCAGGGAGGGCGGTGGCAATGAGCAGTTCTTC	CASREGGGNEQFF
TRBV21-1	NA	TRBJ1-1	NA	TGTGCCAGCAGCAAAAATAGGGGGCGGTTGATAACTTTCTTT	CASSKNRGRLITFF
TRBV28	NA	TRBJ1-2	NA	TGTGCCAGCAGGGGTCCGGGGGGTAATGGCTACACCTTC	CASRGPGGNGYTF
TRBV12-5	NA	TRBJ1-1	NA	TGTGCTAGTGGTCCGGGTCGCGCTGAAGCTTTCTTT	CASGPGRAEAFF
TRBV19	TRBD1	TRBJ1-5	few	TGTGCCAGTAGTCCTCAGGGGGATTACGGCCCCCAGCATTTT	CASSPQGDYGPQHF
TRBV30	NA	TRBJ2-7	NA	TGTGCCTGGAGCGCGACTAGTCTTTCCTACGAGCAGTACTTC	CAWSATSLSYEQYF
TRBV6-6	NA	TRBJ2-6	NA	TGTGCCAGCAACGGGGGCTCTGGGGCCAACGTCCTGACTTTC	CASNGGSGANVLTF
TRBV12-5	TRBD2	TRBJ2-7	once	TGTGCTAGTGGGGTGGGACTAGCGGGACACTACGAGCAGTACTTC	CASGVGLAGHYEQYF
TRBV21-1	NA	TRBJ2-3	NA	TGTGCCAGCAGCAAAGAACCTAGACAGGGGGCTCGGACAGATACGCAGTATTTT	CASSKEPRQGARTDTQYF
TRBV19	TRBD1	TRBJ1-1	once	TGTGCCAGTAGTTTCGACAGGGGGCTGTCTGAAGCTTTCTTT	CASSFDRGLSEAFF
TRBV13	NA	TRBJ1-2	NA	TGTGCCAGCAGCTTAGGGGGCTTGGGCTATGGCTACACCTTC	CASSLGGLGYGYTF
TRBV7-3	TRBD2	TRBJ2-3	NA	TGTGCCAGCAGCTCTAGCGGGCGCACAGATACGCAGTATTTT	CASSSSGRTDTQYF
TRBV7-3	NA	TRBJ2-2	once	TGTGCCAGCAGCTACGGGGGTTCCGCCGGGGAGCTGTTTTTT	CASSYGGSAGELFF
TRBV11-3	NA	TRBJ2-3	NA	TGTGCCAGCAGCCCCACCGTTGAGGCAGATACGCAGTATTTT	CASSPTVEADTQYF
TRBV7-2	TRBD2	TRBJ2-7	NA	TGTGCCAGCAGCTTTAGCTCTAGCGGGGGCTCCTACGAGCAGTACTTC	CASSFSSSGGSYEQYF
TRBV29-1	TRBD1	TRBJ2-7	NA	TGCAGCGGCCGGACAGGGGGCAACGAGCAGTACTTC	CSGRTGGNEQYF
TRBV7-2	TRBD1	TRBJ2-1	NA	TGTGCCAGCAGCTCCCGGACAGGGATAAATGAGCAGTTCTTC	CASSSRTGINEQFF
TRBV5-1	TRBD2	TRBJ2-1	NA	TGCGCCAGCAGCTTGGGACTAGCGGGAGGTTGGAATGAGCAGTTCTTC	CASSLGLAGGWNEQFF
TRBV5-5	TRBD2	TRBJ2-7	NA	TGTGCCAGCAGCTTCCCCGGGGGGAGGTACGAGCAGTACTTC	CASSFPGGRYEQYF
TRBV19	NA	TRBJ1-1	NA	TGTGCCAGTAGTATGAGGTGGTCGACCAGGAACACTGAAGCTTTCTTT	CASSMRWSTRNTEAFF
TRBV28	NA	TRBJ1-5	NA	TGTGCCAGCAGTTTCAGGGGCCGTAGCAATCAGCCCCAGCATTTT	CASSFRGRSNQPQHF
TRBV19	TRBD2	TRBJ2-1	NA	TGTGCCAGTAGTACAAAGGGACTAGCGGGATTTTTTAGCTCCTACAATGAGCAGTTCTTC	CASSTKGLAGFFSSYNEQFF
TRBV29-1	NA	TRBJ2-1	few	TGCAGCGTCGCCGGGACAAGCTCCTACAATGAGCAGTTCTTC	CSVAGTSSYNEQFF
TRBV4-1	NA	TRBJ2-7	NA	TGCGCCAGCAGCCAAGATCTAGCACCGCCTTACGAGCAGTACTTC	CASSQDLAPPYEQYF
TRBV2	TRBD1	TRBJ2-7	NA	TGTGCCAGCTTCCTGGACAGGGGTGAGATGAAAGAGAGTAAGCAGTACTTC	CASFLDRGEMKESKQYF
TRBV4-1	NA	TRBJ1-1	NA	TGCGCCAGCAGCCATCTCGATAGAGGCACTGAAGCTTTCTTT	CASSHLDRGTEAFF
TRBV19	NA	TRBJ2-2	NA	TGTGCCAGTAGTATAAATAAGGCGGAAGGTAGTTTCACCGGGGAGCTGTTTTTT	CASSINKAEGSFTGELFF
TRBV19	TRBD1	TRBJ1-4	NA	TGTGCCAGTAAGTTAGGGACAGCTAATGAAAAACTGCTTTTT	CASKLGTANEKLLF
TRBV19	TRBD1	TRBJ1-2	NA	TGTGCCAGTAGTTGGAATACCGGGACAGGGTTAAACAACTATGGCTACACCTTC	CASSWNTGTGLNNYGYTF
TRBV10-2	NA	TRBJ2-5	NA	TGCGCCCGCTCTCCCGCGGGACGAGAGGAAGAGACCCAGTACTTC	CARSPAGREEETQYF
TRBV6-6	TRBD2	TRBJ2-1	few	TGTGCCAGCAGTTCGGGGGGAAATGAGCAGTTCTTC	CASSSGGNEQFF
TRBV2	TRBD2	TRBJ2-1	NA	TGTGCCAGCAGGAGACATGGGACTAGCGGGAGAGACGAGCAGTTCTTC	CASRRHGTSGRDEQFF